This T cell receptor beta chain was retrieved from a study of T cell changes during pregnancy in multiple sclerosis. This table comes from immunoSEQ multiplex PCR, and its TCRdb copy is limited to in-frame clones, with some not included. The repertoire holds about 64,000 clones, with 80% to 95% as singletons. V lost 5 bases and J lost 3; bases outside the gene matches: 6. Germline loops: CDR1 LNHDA, CDR2 SQIVND (reference sequence). The CDR3 is 15 amino acids. This sequence was found in a female donor with multiple sclerosis, enrolled in a pregnancy study. The rearrangement uses TRBV19 and TRBJ2-2, with 7 nucleotides matching TRBD1. Sequences were derived from peripheral blood, sampled in the second trimester of pregnancy. CDR3 in DNA: TGTGCCAGTAGTCCTAAGACAGGGTACACCGGGGAGCTGTTTTTT. This codes for CASSPKTGYTGELFF.